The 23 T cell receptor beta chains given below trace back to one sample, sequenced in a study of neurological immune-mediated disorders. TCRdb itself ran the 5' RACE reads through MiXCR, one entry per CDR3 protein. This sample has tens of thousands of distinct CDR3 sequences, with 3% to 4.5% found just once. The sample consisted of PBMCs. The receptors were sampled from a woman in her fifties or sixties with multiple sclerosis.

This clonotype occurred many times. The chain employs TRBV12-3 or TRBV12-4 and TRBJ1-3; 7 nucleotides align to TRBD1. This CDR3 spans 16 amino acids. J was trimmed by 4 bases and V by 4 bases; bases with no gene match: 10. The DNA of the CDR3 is TGTGCCAGCAGTTGGGGTGAGGGGGCGCAGGGAAACACCATATATTTT. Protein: CASSWGEGAQGNTIYF.

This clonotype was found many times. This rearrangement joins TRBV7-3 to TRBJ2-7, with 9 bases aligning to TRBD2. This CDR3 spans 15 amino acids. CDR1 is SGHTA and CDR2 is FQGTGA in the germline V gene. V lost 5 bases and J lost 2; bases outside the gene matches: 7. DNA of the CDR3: TGTGCCAGCAGCATTAGCGGGGGAACGACCTACGAGCAGTACTTC. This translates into CASSISGGTTYEQYF.

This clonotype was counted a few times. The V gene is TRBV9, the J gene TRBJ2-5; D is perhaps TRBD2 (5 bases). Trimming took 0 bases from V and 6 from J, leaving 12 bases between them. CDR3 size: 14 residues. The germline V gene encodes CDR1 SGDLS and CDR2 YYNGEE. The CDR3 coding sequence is TGTGCCAGCAGCGTAGGGGCTAGCAGCAAGACCCAGTACTTC. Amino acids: CASSVGASSKTQYF.

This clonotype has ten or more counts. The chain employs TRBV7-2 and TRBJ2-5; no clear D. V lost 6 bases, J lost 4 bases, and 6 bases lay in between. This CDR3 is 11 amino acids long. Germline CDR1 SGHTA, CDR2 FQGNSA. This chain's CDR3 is CASRQSETQYF. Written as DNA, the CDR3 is TGTGCCAGCAGACAATCAGAGACCCAGTACTTC.

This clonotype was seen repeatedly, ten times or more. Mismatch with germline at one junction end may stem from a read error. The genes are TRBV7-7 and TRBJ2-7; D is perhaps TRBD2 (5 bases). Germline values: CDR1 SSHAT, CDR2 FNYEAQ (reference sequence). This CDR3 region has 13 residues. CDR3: CASSLTEGGEQYF. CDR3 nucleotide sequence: TGTGCTAGCAGCTTAACCGAGGGTGGGGAGCAGTACTTC.

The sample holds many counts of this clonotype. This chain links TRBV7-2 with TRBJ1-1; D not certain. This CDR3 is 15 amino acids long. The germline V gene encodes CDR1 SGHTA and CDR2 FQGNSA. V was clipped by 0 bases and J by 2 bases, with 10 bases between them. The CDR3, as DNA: TGTGCCAGCAGCTTAGCCCGGACGGTAAACACTGAAGCTTTCTTT. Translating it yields CASSLARTVNTEAFF.

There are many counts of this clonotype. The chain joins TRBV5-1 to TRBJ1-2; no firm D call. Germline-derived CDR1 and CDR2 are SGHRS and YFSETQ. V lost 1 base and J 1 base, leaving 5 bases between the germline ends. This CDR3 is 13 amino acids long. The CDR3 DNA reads TGCGCCAGCAGCTTGAACCTTAACTATGGCTACACCTTC. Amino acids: CASSLNLNYGYTF.

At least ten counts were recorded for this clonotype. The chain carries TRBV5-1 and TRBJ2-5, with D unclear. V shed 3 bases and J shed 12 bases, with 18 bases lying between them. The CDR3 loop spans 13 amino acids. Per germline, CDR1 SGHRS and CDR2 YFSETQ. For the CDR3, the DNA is TGCGCCAGCAGCTCCCCCCCCCGGCCGACTGAGTACTTC. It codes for CASSSPPRPTEYF.

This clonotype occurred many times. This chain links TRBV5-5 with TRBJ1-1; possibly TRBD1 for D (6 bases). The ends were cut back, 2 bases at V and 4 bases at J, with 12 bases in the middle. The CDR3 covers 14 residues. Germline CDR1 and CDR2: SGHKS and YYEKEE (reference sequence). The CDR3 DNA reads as TGTGCCAGCAGCTTTGCCAGGGGAGGCACTGAAGCTTTCTTT. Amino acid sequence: CASSFARGGTEAFF.

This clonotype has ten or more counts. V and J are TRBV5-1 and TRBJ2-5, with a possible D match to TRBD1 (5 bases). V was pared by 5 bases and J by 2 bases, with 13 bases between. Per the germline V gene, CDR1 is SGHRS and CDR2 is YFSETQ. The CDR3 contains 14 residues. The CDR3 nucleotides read TGCGCCAGCAGTGAAGCCGACAGACAAGAGACCCAGTACTTC. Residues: CASSEADRQETQYF.

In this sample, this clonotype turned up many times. CDR3 amino acids: CASSLGGSSGANVLTF. The DNA of the CDR3 is TGCGCCAGCAGCTTGGGCGGGAGCTCTGGGGCCAACGTCCTGACTTTC. The chain is built from TRBV5-1 and TRBJ2-6, with 7 bases that match TRBD2. CDR1 and CDR2 (germline): SGHRS, YFSETQ. The V gene end was trimmed by 0 bases and the J gene end by 0 bases; junction bases not matched to a gene: 0. This CDR3 comprises 16 residues.

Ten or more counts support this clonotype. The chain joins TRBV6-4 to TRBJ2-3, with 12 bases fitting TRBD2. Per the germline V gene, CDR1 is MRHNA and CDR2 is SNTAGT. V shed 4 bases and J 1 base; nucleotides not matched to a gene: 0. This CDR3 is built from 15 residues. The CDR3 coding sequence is TGTGCCAGCAGTGGGACTAGCGGGGGCACAGATACGCAGTATTTT. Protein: CASSGTSGGTDTQYF.

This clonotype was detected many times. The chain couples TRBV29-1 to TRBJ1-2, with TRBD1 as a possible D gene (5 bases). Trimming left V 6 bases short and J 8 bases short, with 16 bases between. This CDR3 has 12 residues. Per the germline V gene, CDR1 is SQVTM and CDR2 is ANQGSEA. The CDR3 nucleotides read TGCAGCGTCTCCTTCGGGGCTTGGGGCTACACCTTC. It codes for CSVSFGAWGYTF.

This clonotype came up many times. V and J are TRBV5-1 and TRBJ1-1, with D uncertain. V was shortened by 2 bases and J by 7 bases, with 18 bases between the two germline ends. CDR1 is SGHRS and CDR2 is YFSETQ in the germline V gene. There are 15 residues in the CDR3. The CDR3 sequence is CASSFGLGSGREAFF. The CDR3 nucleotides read TGCGCCAGCAGCTTTGGTCTGGGCTCGGGCCGTGAAGCTTTCTTT.

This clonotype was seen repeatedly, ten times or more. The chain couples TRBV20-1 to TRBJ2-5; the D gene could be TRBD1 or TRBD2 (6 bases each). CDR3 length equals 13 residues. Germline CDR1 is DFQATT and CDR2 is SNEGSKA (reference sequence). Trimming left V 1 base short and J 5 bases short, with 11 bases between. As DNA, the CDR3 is TGCAGTGCTAGAGGGGGGGCAGTGGAGACCCAGTACTTC. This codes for CSARGGAVETQYF.

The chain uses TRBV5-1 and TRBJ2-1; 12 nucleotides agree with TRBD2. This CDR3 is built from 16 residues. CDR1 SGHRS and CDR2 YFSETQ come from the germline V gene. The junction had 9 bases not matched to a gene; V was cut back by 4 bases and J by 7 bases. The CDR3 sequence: CASSASSGGARNEQFF. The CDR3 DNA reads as TGCGCCAGCAGCGCGTCTAGCGGGGGGGCGAGGAATGAGCAGTTCTTC.

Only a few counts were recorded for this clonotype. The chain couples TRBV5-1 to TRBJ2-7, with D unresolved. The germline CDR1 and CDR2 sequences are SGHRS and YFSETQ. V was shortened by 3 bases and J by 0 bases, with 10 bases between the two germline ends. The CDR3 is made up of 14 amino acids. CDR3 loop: CASSSLLSSYEQYF. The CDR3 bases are TGCGCCAGCAGCTCCCTTTTGAGCTCCTACGAGCAGTACTTC. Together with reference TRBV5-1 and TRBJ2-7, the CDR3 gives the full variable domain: KAGVTQTPRYLIKTRGQQVTLSCSPISGHRSVSWYQQTPGQGLQFLFEYFSETQRNKGNFPGRFSGRQFSNSRSEMNVSTLELGDSALYLCASSSLLSSYEQYFGPGTRLTVT.

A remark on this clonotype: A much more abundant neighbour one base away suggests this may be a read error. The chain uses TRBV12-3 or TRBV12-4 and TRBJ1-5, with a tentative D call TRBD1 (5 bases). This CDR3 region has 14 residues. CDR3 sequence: CATSRGAENQHQHF. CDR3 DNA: TGTGCCACCAGCCGCGGGGCAGAAAATCAGCACCAGCATTTT.

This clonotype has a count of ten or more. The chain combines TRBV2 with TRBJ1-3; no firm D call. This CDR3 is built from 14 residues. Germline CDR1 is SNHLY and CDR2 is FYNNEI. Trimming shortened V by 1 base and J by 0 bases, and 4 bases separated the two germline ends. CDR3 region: CASSEGPSGNTIYF. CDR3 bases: TGTGCCAGCAGTGAAGGACCCTCTGGAAACACCATATATTTT.

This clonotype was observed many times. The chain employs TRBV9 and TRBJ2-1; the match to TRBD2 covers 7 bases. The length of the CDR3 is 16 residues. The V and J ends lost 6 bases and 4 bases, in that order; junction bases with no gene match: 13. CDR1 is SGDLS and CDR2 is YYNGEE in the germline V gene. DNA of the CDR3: TGTGCCAGCACAGTCCGCGCTAGCGGAGAATACAATGAGCAGTTCTTC. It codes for CASTVRASGEYNEQFF. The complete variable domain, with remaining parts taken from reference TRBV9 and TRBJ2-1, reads DSGVTQTPKHLITATGQRVTLRCSPRSGDLSVYWYQQSLDQGLQFLIQYYNGEERAKGNILERFSAQQFPDLHSELNLSSLELGDSALYFCASTVRASGEYNEQFFGPGTRLTVL.

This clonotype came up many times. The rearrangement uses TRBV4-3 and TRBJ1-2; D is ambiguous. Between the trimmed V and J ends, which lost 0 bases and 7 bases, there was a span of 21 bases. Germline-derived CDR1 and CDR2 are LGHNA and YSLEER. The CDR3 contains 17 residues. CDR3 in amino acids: CASSQDWGGTGGSGYTF. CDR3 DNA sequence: TGCGCCAGCAGCCAAGACTGGGGTGGCACGGGAGGCTCTGGCTACACCTTC.

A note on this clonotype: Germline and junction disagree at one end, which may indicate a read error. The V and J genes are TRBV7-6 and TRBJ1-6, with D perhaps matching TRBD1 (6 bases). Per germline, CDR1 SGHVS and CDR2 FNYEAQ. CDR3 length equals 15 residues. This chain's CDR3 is CASSFQRQGHSTLNF. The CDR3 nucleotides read TGTGCCAGCAGCTTCCAGAGGCAGGGACATTCAACCCTCAACTTT.

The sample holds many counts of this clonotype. CDR3 loop: CATSRFDKSNQPQHF. The CDR3, as DNA: TGTGCCACCAGCAGATTTGACAAGAGCAATCAGCCCCAGCATTTT. The rearrangement links TRBV15 to TRBJ1-5; no reliable D call. The CDR3 covers 15 residues. Germline CDR1 LNHNV, CDR2 YYDKDF (reference sequence). V gave up 2 bases and J gave up 1 base, with 9 bases separating them.